This T cell receptor beta chain comes out of a study of response to subunit inactivated influenza vaccine. Study-wide findings and caveats: Authors suggested that a seasonal influenza vaccination recruits few new T cells each time.

TCRdb passed the RT-PCR reads through MiXCR, listing each CDR3 protein once. This table holds 200,000 to 300,000 distinct CDR3 sequences, 12% found once. This clonotype was found a few times. The antigen is unknown. Trimming cost V 6 bases and J 4 bases, with 18 bases left between them. CDR1 and CDR2 from the germline V gene are MNHEY and SVGEGT. The CDR3 has 15 amino acids. V is TRBV6-2 or TRBV6-3 and J is TRBJ2-5; TRBD1 is a possible D gene (5 bases). The TCR originated in a man aged 45-65 years who received an inactivated influenza vaccine. The specimen was non-naive T cells sorted from PBMCs, collected 14 to 15 days before vaccination. CDR3 nucleotides: TGTGCCAGCAGAGGCTCGGGCTCCCAGGGAGAGACCCAGTACTTC. As protein: CASRGSGSQGETQYF.